These 22 T cell receptor beta chains were sequenced from one sample in a study of T cell repertoires in cytomegalovirus infection. TCRdb itself ran the reads through MiXCR, one entry per CDR3 protein. The repertoire consists of about 300,000 distinct CDR3 sequences, with about a tenth occurring once and the leading ten covering approximately 2.4%. Sequences were obtained from PBMCs. All receptors derive from a human donor in good health (CMV status not recorded). Some clones in this sample may be carry-over from other donors' samples.

This clonotype was observed at least ten times. The chain is built from TRBV7-2 and TRBJ2-5, with D unclear. Deletions cut 2 bases from V and 2 bases from J, with 12 bases between. Germline V gene sequence: CDR1 SGHTA, CDR2 FQGNSA. CDR3 length equals 15 residues. The CDR3 DNA reads TGTGCCAGCAGCTTAACTCACAGTTCGCAAGAGACCCAGTACTTC. The encoded protein is CASSLTHSSQETQYF.

This clonotype was counted many times. This rearrangement joins TRBV29-1 to TRBJ2-3; D remains ambiguous. The ends were cut back, 6 bases at V and 6 bases at J, with 10 bases in the middle. The germline V gene encodes CDR1 SQVTM and CDR2 ANQGSEA. The CDR3 extends over 11 amino acids. This CDR3 reads CSVDPQDTQYF. CDR3 nucleotides: TGCAGCGTCGATCCTCAGGATACGCAGTATTTT.

This clonotype appeared many times. The chain recombines TRBV7-2 with TRBJ1-2; D uncertain. V gave up 6 bases and J gave up 8 bases, with 10 bases separating them. This CDR3 region has 11 residues. Germline values: CDR1 SGHTA, CDR2 FQGNSA. Here the CDR3 DNA reads TGTGCCAGCAGTTCCAATATCGGCTACACCTTC. Amino acid sequence: CASSSNIGYTF.

This clonotype has ten or more counts. The chain carries TRBV7-7 and TRBJ2-7; 9 positions match TRBD1. Germline CDR1 and CDR2: SSHAT and FNYEAQ (reference sequence). This CDR3 spans 16 amino acids. CDR3 DNA sequence: TGTGCTAGCAGCTTAGCGCGGGACAGGGTTGTCCACGAGCAGTACGTC. It codes for CASSLARDRVVHEQYV.

This clonotype was detected many times. The CDR3 region has the DNA TGTGCCAGCAGTTTTTATCCGGGCCATGAGCAGTTCTTC. Translated: CASSFYPGHEQFF. This chain connects TRBV28 to TRBJ2-1; D uncertain. CDR3 length: 13 amino acids. Trimming took off 3 bases at V and 8 bases at J, with 11 bases between the two ends. The germline V gene encodes CDR1 MDHEN and CDR2 SYDVKM.

There are many counts of this clonotype. The chain links TRBV7-9 to TRBJ2-6, with no clear D. The CDR3 loop spans 15 amino acids. Germline assignment: CDR1 SEHNR and CDR2 FQNEAQ (reference sequence). V dropped 7 bases and J dropped 0 bases, with 10 bases sitting between them. The CDR3 is CASTKGASGANVLTF. The CDR3, as DNA: TGTGCCAGCACAAAAGGAGCCTCTGGGGCCAACGTCCTGACTTTC.

The chain uses TRBV20-1 and TRBJ2-5; D uncertain. From germline, CDR1 is DFQATT and CDR2 SNEGSKA (reference sequence). V was cut by 3 bases and J by 1 base, with 9 bases left in between. The CDR3 consists of 13 residues. DNA for the CDR3: TGCAGTGCTAGTAGCTCTCTCCAAGAGACCCAGTACTTC. This gives the protein CSASSSLQETQYF.

Many counts were recorded for this clonotype. This chain links TRBV19 with TRBJ2-6, with D perhaps matching TRBD2 (6 bases). CDR1 and CDR2 from the germline V gene are LNHDA and SQIVND (reference sequence). The V end lost 2 bases, the J end lost 2 bases, and 19 bases lay between the germline ends. This CDR3 has 19 residues. The CDR3 sequence: CASSIPPGRSLAGANVLTF. DNA of the CDR3: TGTGCCAGTAGTATACCCCCCGGGAGATCACTCGCTGGGGCCAACGTCCTGACTTTC.

Ten or more counts support this clonotype. The chain recombines TRBV27 with TRBJ2-5; TRBD2 aligns across 9 bases. J lost 2 bases, V lost 4 bases, and 8 bases had no gene match. The CDR3 extends over 16 amino acids. Germline assignment: CDR1 MNHEY and CDR2 SMNVEV (reference sequence). The CDR3 is CASSWSGGQLQETQYF. The DNA of the CDR3 is TGTGCCAGCAGTTGGAGCGGGGGGCAGTTACAAGAGACCCAGTACTTC.

This clonotype came up many times. V gene TRBV13 combines with J gene TRBJ1-2; D ambiguous. Trimming stripped 0 bases from V and 3 bases from J, with 11 bases between. The CDR3 runs to 15 residues. In germline, CDR1 is PRHDT, CDR2 FYEKMQ (reference sequence). The CDR3 loop is CASSLGGRPDYGYTF. In DNA form, the CDR3 reads TGTGCCAGCAGCTTAGGCGGACGGCCTGACTATGGCTACACCTTC.

This clonotype was detected many times. This rearrangement joins TRBV20-1 to TRBJ1-2, with a weak D call TRBD1 (6 bases). Germline V gives CDR1 DFQATT, CDR2 SNEGSKA (reference sequence). There are 15 residues in the CDR3. V lost 4 bases, J lost 4 bases, and 19 bases lay in between. Here the CDR3 reads CSATPPLTGVYGYTF. For the CDR3, the DNA is TGCAGTGCTACCCCCCCGTTGACAGGAGTCTATGGCTACACCTTC.

Many counts were recorded for this clonotype. CDR3 bases: TGTGCCAGCAGCCAAGATGAGGAGACCCAGTACTTC. As protein: CASSQDEETQYF. The chain uses TRBV4-2 and TRBJ2-5, with D unresolved. Trimming left V 0 bases short and J 5 bases short, with 4 bases between. The CDR3 totals 12 residues. Germline V CDR1 and CDR2: LGHNA, YNFKEQ.

There are a few counts of this clonotype. The chain couples TRBV20-1 to TRBJ2-5, with D perhaps being TRBD1 or TRBD2 (6 bases each). Trimming removed 5 bases at V and 5 bases at J, with 12 bases between. Germline V gene sequence: CDR1 DFQATT, CDR2 SNEGSKA (reference sequence). The CDR3 has 12 residues. The CDR3 nucleotides read TGCAGTGCTCTAGGGGGGATGGAGACCCAGTACTTC. This encodes CSALGGMETQYF.

This clonotype came up many times. The V call is TRBV7-9, the J call TRBJ1-4, with 7 bases fitting TRBD1. The CDR3 runs 14 residues. The junction had 4 bases not matched to a gene; V was cut back by 5 bases and J by 4 bases. From germline, CDR1 is SEHNR and CDR2 FQNEAQ (reference sequence). For the CDR3, the DNA is TGTGCCAGCAGCCCGGACAGGTTTAATGAAAAACTGTTTTTT. Translation gives CASSPDRFNEKLFF.

Ten or more counts support this clonotype. A read error may account for a junction end that differs from germline. The genes are TRBV7-7 and TRBJ2-2, with 10 nucleotides matching TRBD1. This CDR3 is 13 amino acids long. CDR1 SSHAT and CDR2 FNYEAQ come from the germline V gene (reference sequence). In DNA form, the CDR3 reads TGTGCTAGCAGCCGGGACAGGGGAAGGGAGCTGTTTTTT. Translating gives CASSRDRGRELFF.

This clonotype was recorded many times. The V gene is TRBV19, the J gene TRBJ2-2; no clear D gene. The CDR3 spans 17 residues. The V end lost 5 bases, the J end lost 1 base, and 17 bases lay between the germline ends. Germline-derived CDR1 and CDR2 are LNHDA and SQIVND (reference sequence). The CDR3 sequence is CASSPPFLTQNTGELFF. The CDR3 DNA sequence: TGTGCCAGTAGTCCACCGTTCCTGACCCAGAACACCGGGGAGCTGTTTTTT.

The V and J genes are TRBV9 and TRBJ1-1, with D perhaps TRBD1 (5 bases). The CDR3 consists of 18 residues. CDR1 is SGDLS, CDR2 YYNGEE, per germline. Trimming stripped 6 bases from V and 3 bases from J, with 27 bases between. The CDR3, as DNA: TGTGCCAGCACCTCGCCTAATAAGAGCAGGGACGTGGACACTGAAGCTTTCTTT. It yields the protein CASTSPNKSRDVDTEAFF.

This clonotype was seen repeatedly, ten times or more. The rearrangement joins TRBV6-2 or TRBV6-3 to TRBJ2-1; D tentatively reads TRBD1 or TRBD2 (5 bases each). V lost 4 bases, J lost 5 bases, and 15 bases lay in between. Germline V gene data show CDR1 as MNHEY and CDR2 as SVGEGT. The CDR3 length is 15 residues. Written as DNA, the CDR3 is TGTGCCAGCAGTTCTGCCGGGACGAGGCACAATGAGCAGTTCTTC. This sequence encodes CASSSAGTRHNEQFF.

This clonotype was seen more than once but under ten times. The chain recombines TRBV6-2 or TRBV6-3 with TRBJ2-5; D is unclear. The CDR3 covers 14 residues. Trimming shortened V by 2 bases and J by 4 bases, and 11 bases separated the two germline ends. Germline V lookup: CDR1 MNHEY, CDR2 SVGEGT. The CDR3 region is CASSYRAETETQYF. DNA for the CDR3: TGTGCCAGCAGTTACCGGGCTGAGACAGAGACCCAGTACTTC.

This clonotype was picked up many times. V and J are TRBV11-3 and TRBJ1-1; possible D gene TRBD1, 5 bases. The V and J ends lost 1 base and 0 bases respectively, with 9 bases between them. CDR3 size: 15 residues. CDR1 is SGHNT, CDR2 YENEEA, per germline. CDR3: CASSLGGGMNTEAFF. CDR3 DNA: TGTGCCAGCAGCTTAGGGGGCGGAATGAACACTGAAGCTTTCTTT.

This clonotype was counted ten times or more. The V call is TRBV12-3 or TRBV12-4, the J call TRBJ2-7; possibly TRBD2 for D (6 bases). The V end was cut by 5 bases, the J end by 2 bases, with 16 bases between. The CDR3 length is 15 residues. The CDR3 bases are TGTGCCAGCAGTCCTACGAGGAGGGGAACCTACGAGCAGTACTTC. Residues: CASSPTRRGTYEQYF.

This clonotype showed up many times. The chain couples TRBV7-9 to TRBJ1-4; 7 bases match TRBD1. Germline lookup yields CDR1 SEHNR and CDR2 FQNEAQ (reference sequence). V shed 3 bases and J 4 bases; nucleotides not matched to a gene: 2. The CDR3 covers 14 residues. CDR3 nucleotide sequence: TGTGCCAGCAGCTTGGGACAGAATAATGAAAAACTGTTTTTT. Its translation: CASSLGQNNEKLFF.